This T cell receptor beta chain was observed in a study of blood T cell repertoires in COVID-19. Whole-study context: Nucleic acid was either cDNA or gDNA, and it came from T cells, B-cell-depleted T cells, or PBMCs.

CDR1 is MDHEN, CDR2 SYDVKM, per germline. The length of the CDR3 is 15 residues. V lost 2 bases to trimming and J lost 12 bases; unmatched junction nucleotides: 10. Method: immunoSEQ multiplex PCR; TCRdb's copy keeps in-frame clones and lacks some. The data show 110,000 to 150,000 clones, with around 72% seen just once and about 2% held by the top ten. The sample consisted of peripheral blood. This TCR came from a woman aged 55-75 years with acute or convalescent COVID-19. V gene TRBV28 combines with J gene TRBJ2-1; 10 bases map to TRBD2. This CDR3 reads CASSLELAGEGAQFF. The DNA for the CDR3 is TGTGCCAGCAGTTTAGAGCTAGCGGGGGAGGGGGCGCAGTTCTTC.